Sequencing of this T cell receptor (beta chain) was carried out in a study of ipilimumab plus nivolumab after autologous stem cell transplantation. Profiled with immunoSEQ multiplex PCR; TCRdb holds only in-frame clones, not every one. In the table there are approximately 80,000 clones, nearly 85% of which are singletons. Per germline, CDR1 LNHDA and CDR2 SQIVND (reference sequence). CDR3 size: 17 residues. J lost 3 bases, V lost 1 base, and 6 bases had no gene match. This clone has a handful of counts. Patients got ipilimumab 1 mg/kg beginning 14 to 28 days post-transplant. This TCR was recovered from a male donor with diffuse large B-cell lymphoma. This sample comprised PBMCs, obtained in a trial of ipilimumab plus nivolumab as post-transplant consolidation. V is TRBV19 and J is TRBJ2-1; 10 nucleotides match TRBD1. The CDR3 DNA follows: TGTGCCAGTAGTATAGCCCTCCGGACAGGGGGCTACAATGAGCAGTTCTTC. Translated: CASSIALRTGGYNEQFF. Looking up the rest from reference TRBV19 and TRBJ2-1 gives the full variable domain: DGGITQSPKYLFRKEGQNVTLSCEQNLNHDAMYWYRQDPGQGLRLIYYSQIVNDFQKGDIAEGYSVSREKKESFPLTVTSAQKNPTAFYLCASSIALRTGGYNEQFFGPGTRLTVL.